This entry is about one T cell receptor beta chain. Its antigen is undetermined. TCRdb's table, derived via immunoSEQ multiplex PCR, lists solely in-frame clones and lacks some. Among over 65,000 clones listed, 84% were seen once. This record comes from a study of OX40 agonist ivuxolimab in advanced cancers. Study background: Cohort: approximately 83% men, mean age roughly 60, aged roughly 23 to 90. Findings and caveats of the study: Expanded clones tended on average to be more numerous among CD8+ T cells than CD4+. Both blood CD4+ and CD8+ T cells showed clonal growth by week 6 at 0.1 to 3.0 mg/kg.

The TCR was taken from an adult with an advanced solid tumor such as melanoma, head and neck, liver or kidney cancer. The source material was CD4+ or CD8+ T cells sorted from blood, sampled in a trial of the OX40 agonist ivuxolimab.

Here the CDR3 reads CASSPRDSLEYF. The CDR3 DNA is TGTGCCAGCAGCCCACGGGACAGCCTTGAGTACTTC. The chain recombines TRBV9 with TRBJ2-4; 7 bases agree with TRBD1. The CDR3 loop spans 12 amino acids. The V gene's germline CDR1 is SGDLS and CDR2 YYNGEE. V shed 4 bases, J shed 14 bases, and the junction held 9 bases outside the gene matches.